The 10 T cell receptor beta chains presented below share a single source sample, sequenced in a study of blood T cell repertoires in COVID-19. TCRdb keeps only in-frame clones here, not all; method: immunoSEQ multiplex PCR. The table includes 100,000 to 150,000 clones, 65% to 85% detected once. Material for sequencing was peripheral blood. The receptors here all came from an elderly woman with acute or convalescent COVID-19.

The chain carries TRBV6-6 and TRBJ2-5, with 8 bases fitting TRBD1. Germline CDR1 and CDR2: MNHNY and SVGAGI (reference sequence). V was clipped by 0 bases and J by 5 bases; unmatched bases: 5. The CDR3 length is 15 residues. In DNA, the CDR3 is TGTGCCAGCAGTTACTCGTCCAGGGGGCTGGAGACCCAGTACTTC. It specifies CASSYSSRGLETQYF.

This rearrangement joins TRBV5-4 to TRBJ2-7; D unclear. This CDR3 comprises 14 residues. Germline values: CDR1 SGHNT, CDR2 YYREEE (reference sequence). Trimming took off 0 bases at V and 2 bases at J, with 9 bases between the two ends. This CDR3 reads CASSLAGAPYEQYF. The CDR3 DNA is TGTGCCAGCAGCTTGGCAGGTGCCCCCTACGAGCAGTACTTC.

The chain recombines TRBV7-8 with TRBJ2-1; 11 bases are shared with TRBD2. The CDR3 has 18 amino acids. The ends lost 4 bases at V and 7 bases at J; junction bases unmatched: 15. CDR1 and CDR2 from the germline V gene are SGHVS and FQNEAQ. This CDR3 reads CASSYRTLAGGVGNEQFF. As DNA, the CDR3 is TGTGCCAGCAGCTACCGCACCCTAGCGGGGGGTGTAGGGAATGAGCAGTTCTTC.

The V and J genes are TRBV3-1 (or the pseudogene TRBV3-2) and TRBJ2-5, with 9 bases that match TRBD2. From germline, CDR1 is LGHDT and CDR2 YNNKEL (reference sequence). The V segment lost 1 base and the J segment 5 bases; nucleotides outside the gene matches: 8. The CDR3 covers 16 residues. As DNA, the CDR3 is TGTGCCAGCAGCCAAGGATGGCGGGGGGGATTGGAGACCCAGTACTTC. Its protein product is CASSQGWRGGLETQYF.

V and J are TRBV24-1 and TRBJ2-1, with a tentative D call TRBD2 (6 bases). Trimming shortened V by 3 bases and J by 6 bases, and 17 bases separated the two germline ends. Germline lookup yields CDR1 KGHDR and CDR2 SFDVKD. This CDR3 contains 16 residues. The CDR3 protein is CATSDPSGSPSNEQFF. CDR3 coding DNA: TGTGCCACCAGTGATCCGAGCGGGTCTCCCTCCAATGAGCAGTTCTTC.

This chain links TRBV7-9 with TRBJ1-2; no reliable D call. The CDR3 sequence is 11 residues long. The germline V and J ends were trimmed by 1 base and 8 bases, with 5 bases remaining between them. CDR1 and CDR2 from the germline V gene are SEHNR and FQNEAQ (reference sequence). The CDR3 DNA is TGTGCCAGCAGCTTAGGTCCAGGCTACACCTTC. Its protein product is CASSLGPGYTF.

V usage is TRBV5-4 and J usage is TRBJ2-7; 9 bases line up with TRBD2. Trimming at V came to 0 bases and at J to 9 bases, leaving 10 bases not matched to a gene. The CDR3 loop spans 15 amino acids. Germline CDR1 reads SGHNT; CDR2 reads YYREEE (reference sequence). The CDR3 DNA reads TGTGCCAGCAGCTTGGCCGGGAGCGGGAGGAGCGGGCAGTACTTC. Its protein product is CASSLAGSGRSGQYF.

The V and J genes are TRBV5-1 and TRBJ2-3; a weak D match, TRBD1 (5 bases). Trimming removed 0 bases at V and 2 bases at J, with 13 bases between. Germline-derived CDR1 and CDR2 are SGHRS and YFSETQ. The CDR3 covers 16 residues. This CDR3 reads CASSLEGRASTDTQYF. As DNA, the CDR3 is TGCGCCAGCAGCTTGGAGGGCAGGGCCTCCACAGATACGCAGTATTTT.

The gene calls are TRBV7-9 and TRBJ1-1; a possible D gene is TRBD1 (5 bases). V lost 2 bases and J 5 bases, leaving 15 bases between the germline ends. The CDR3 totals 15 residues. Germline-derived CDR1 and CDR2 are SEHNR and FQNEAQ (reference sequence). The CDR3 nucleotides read TGTGCCAGCAGCTTAAGTCGGGGGTCTGGTACTGAAGCTTTCTTT. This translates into CASSLSRGSGTEAFF.

CDR3 residues: CASSLGGGRDPVDEQFF. As DNA, the CDR3 is TGTGCCAGCAGCTTAGGGGGTGGGCGGGACCCAGTCGATGAGCAGTTCTTC. The chain employs TRBV7-8 and TRBJ2-1; D is perhaps TRBD2 (6 bases). This CDR3 comprises 17 residues. Germline V gives CDR1 SGHVS, CDR2 FQNEAQ. The V end was cut by 1 base, the J end by 8 bases, with 21 bases between. The full variable domain, with the rest looked up from reference TRBV7-8 and TRBJ2-1, is GAGVSQSPRYKVAKRGQDVALRCDPISGHVSLFWYQQALGQGPEFLTYFQNEAQLDKSGLPSDRFFAERPEGSVSTLKIQRTQQEDSAVYLCASSLGGGRDPVDEQFFGPGTRLTVL.